This T cell receptor beta chain was retrieved from a study of control samples from healthy donors and cancer patients. TCRdb's copy holds only in-frame clones and misses some; the assay was immunoSEQ multiplex PCR. The profile shows fewer than 90,000 clones, roughly 86% of them singletons. The germline gives CDR1 SGHAT, CDR2 FQDESV (reference sequence). The V end was cut by 4 bases, the J end by 2 bases, with 11 bases between. The CDR3 length is 14 residues. The clonotype was recovered from a man aged 45-60 years in good health. The sample taken for sequencing was blood. The gene calls are TRBV11-1 and TRBJ2-5; D is perhaps TRBD1 or TRBD2 (5 bases each). The CDR3 reads CASSYGWGQETQYF. CDR3 nucleotides: TGTGCCAGCAGCTATGGGTGGGGGCAAGAGACCCAGTACTTC.